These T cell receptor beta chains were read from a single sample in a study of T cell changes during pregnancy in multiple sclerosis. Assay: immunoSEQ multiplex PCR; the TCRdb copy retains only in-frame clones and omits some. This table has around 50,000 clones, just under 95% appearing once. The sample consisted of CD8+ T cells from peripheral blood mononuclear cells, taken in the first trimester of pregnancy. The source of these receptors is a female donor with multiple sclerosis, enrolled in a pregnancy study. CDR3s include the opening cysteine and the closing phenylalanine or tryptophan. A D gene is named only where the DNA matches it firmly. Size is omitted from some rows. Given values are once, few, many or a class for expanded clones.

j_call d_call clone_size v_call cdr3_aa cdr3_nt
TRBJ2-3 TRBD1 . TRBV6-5 CASRGTASTDTQYF TGTGCCAGCAGGGGGACAGCTAGCACAGATACGCAGTATTTT
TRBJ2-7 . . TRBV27 CASSLGGNYEQYF TGTGCCAGCAGTCTTGGGGGCAACTACGAGCAGTACTTC
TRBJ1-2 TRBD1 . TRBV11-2 CASSLDYRGDYGYTF TGTGCCAGCAGCTTAGACTACAGGGGGGACTATGGCTACACCTTC
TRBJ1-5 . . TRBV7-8 CASSIGQTNQPQHF TGTGCCAGCAGCATAGGACAGACCAATCAGCCCCAGCATTTT
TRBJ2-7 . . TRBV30 CAWSLGVDEQYF TGTGCCTGGAGTCTTGGAGTAGACGAGCAGTACTTC
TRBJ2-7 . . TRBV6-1 CASSGIWGQQYF TGTGCCAGCAGTGGGATTTGGGGCCAGCAGTACTTC
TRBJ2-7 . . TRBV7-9 CASGSVSYEQYF TGTGCCAGCGGGAGCGTTTCGTACGAGCAGTACTTC
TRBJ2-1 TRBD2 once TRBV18 CASSFRTSGDYNEQFF TGTGCCAGCTCATTTCGGACTAGCGGGGACTACAATGAGCAGTTCTTC
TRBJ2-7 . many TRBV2 CASSEIPTYEQYF TGTGCCAGCAGTGAAATTCCAACCTACGAGCAGTACTTC
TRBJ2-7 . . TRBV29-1 CSVVGVSQYEQYF TGCAGCGTTGTGGGAGTTTCCCAGTACGAGCAGTACTTC
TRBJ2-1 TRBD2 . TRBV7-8 CASSLGTSSYNEQFF TGTGCCAGCAGCCTTGGGACTAGCTCCTACAATGAGCAGTTCTTC
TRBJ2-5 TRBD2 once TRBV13 CASSYRLAAQETQYF TGTGCCAGCAGCTATCGACTAGCAGCACAAGAGACCCAGTACTTC
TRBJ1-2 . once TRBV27 CASKTDGSPVPYGYTF TGTGCCAGCAAAACAGACGGCAGCCCAGTCCCCTATGGCTACACCTTC
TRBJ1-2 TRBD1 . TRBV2 CASSRQGANGYTF TGTGCCAGCAGCCGACAGGGGGCTAATGGCTACACCTTC
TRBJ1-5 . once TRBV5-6 CASSPSGISNQPQHF TGTGCCAGCAGCCCCAGCGGGATTAGCAATCAGCCCCAGCATTTT
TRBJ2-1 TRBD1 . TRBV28 CASSYRGSYNEQFF TGTGCCAGCAGTTACAGGGGCTCCTACAATGAGCAGTTCTTC
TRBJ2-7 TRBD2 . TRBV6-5 CASSSRLAGEHEQYF TGTGCCAGCAGTTCCCGACTAGCGGGAGAACACGAGCAGTACTTC
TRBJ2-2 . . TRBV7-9 CASSPANTGELFF TGTGCCAGCAGCCCCGCGAACACCGGGGAGCTGTTTTTT
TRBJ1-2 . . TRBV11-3 CASSPQTAFGGYTF TGTGCCAGCAGCCCCCAGACAGCCTTTGGTGGCTACACCTTC
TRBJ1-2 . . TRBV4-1 CASSQDQRGAGYGYTF TGCGCCAGCAGCCAAGATCAGCGGGGCGCCGGCTATGGCTACACCTTC
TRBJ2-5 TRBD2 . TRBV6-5 CASSWGGRGETQYF TGTGCCAGCAGTTGGGGGGGTAGGGGAGAGACCCAGTACTTC
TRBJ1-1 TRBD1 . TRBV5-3 CARSLCGTGGRPYTEAFF TGTGCCAGAAGCTTGTGCGGGACAGGGGGCAGGCCCTACACTGAAGCTTTCTTT
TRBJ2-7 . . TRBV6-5 CASSYNPAYEQYF TGTGCCAGCAGTTATAACCCAGCCTACGAGCAGTACTTC
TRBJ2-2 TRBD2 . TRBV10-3 CAIALAGDTGELFF TGTGCCATAGCTCTAGCGGGAGACACCGGGGAGCTGTTTTTT
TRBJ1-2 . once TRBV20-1 CSARRNYGYTF TGCAGTGCTAGGAGGAACTATGGCTACACCTTC
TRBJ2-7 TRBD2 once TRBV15 CATSRVRGGEQYF TGTGCCACCAGCAGAGTCCGGGGGGGCGAGCAGTACTTC
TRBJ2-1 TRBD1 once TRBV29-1 CSGGRDSSYNEQFF TGCAGCGGGGGCAGGGACAGCTCCTACAATGAGCAGTTCTTC
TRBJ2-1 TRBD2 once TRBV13 CASSGGGSGSPMDEQFF TGTGCCAGCAGCGGGGGGGGTAGCGGAAGTCCTATGGATGAGCAGTTCTTC
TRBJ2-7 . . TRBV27 CASSSGLAHYEQYF TGTGCCAGCAGTAGCGGACTGGCCCACTACGAGCAGTACTTC
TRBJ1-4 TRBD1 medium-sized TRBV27 CASSLSTGEYEKLFF TGTGCCAGCAGCCTATCGACAGGGGAGTATGAAAAACTGTTTTTT
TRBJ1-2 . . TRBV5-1 CASSLLWEDYGYTF TGCGCCAGCAGCCTTTTATGGGAGGATTACGGCTACACCTTC
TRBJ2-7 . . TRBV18 CASSPPSPLEQYF TGTGCCAGCTCACCCCCGAGCCCGCTGGAGCAGTACTTC
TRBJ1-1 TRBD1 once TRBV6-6 CASSYTQGDTEAFF TGTGCCAGCAGTTACACGCAGGGGGACACTGAAGCTTTCTTT
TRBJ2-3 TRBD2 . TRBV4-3 CASSQEGPAGAPDTQYF TGCGCCAGCAGCCAAGAGGGGCCAGCGGGAGCTCCGGATACGCAGTATTTT
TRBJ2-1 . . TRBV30 CAWKSRRSLGDEQFF TGTGCCTGGAAGTCGCGTCGGAGCCTAGGGGATGAGCAGTTCTTC
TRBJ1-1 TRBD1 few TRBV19 CASSIEGARTEAFF TGTGCCAGTAGTATTGAGGGGGCGAGAACTGAAGCTTTCTTT
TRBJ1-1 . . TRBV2 CASSEWGGPEAFF TGTGCCAGCAGTGAATGGGGGGGGCCTGAAGCTTTCTTT
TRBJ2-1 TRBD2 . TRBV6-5 CASRPWDYNKDEQFF TGTGCCAGCCGACCCTGGGACTATAATAAGGATGAGCAGTTCTTC
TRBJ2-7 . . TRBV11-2 CASSFSYEQYF TGTGCCAGCAGCTTCAGCTACGAGCAGTACTTC
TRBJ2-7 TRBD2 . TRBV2 CASSPGTSITVYEQYF TGTGCCAGCAGTCCCGGGACTAGTATCACCGTCTACGAGCAGTACTTC
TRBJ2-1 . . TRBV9 CASSNGLGYNEQFF TGTGCCAGCAGCAATGGACTCGGTTACAATGAGCAGTTCTTC
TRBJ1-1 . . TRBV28 CASSFPGPNTEAFF TGTGCCAGCAGTTTCCCAGGGCCAAACACTGAAGCTTTCTTT
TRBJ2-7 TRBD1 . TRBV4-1 CASSQGTGGLAYEQYF TGCGCCAGCAGCCAGGGGACAGGGGGGCTCGCCTACGAGCAGTACTTC
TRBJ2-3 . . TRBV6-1 CASSEVVLPRTDTQYF TGTGCCAGCAGTGAAGTAGTTTTACCCCGCACAGATACGCAGTATTTT
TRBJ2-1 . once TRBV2 CASVTRFYEQFF TGTGCCAGCGTCACTAGGTTCTATGAGCAGTTCTTC
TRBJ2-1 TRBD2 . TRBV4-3 CASSPGWGGIGNEQFF TGCGCCAGCAGCCCGGGGTGGGGGGGAATCGGCAATGAGCAGTTCTTC
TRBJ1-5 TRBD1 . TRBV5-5 CASSPRDRASNQPQHF TGTGCCAGCAGCCCCAGGGACAGGGCTTCAAATCAGCCCCAGCATTTT
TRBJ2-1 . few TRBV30 CASDEQFF TGTGCATCCGATGAGCAGTTCTTC
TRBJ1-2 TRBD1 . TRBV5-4 CASSSRDREFFGYTF TGTGCCAGCAGCTCACGGGACAGGGAGTTCTTTGGCTACACCTTC
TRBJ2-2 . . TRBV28 CASSSTIAEVNTGELFF TGTGCCAGCAGTTCTACCATAGCGGAGGTGAACACCGGGGAGCTGTTTTTT
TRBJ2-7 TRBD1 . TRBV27 CASSLGQGGYYEQYF TGTGCCAGCAGTTTAGGACAGGGGGGATATTACGAGCAGTACTTC